The sequence of this TCR beta chain was determined in a study of blood T cell repertoires in COVID-19. The overall study: PBMCs, B-cell-depleted T cells, or T cells were the source of the cDNA or gDNA that made up the material.

The CDR3 extends over 14 amino acids. Germline loops: CDR1 MNHEY, CDR2 SVGAGI. Trimming took 2 bases from V and 6 from J, leaving 11 bases between them. Some clones are missing from TCRdb's copy, which holds only in-frame ones; the method was immunoSEQ multiplex PCR. The sample gives approximately 180,000 clones, roughly 83% of which show up once; about 6.7% is in the top ten. The chain has TRBV6-5 and TRBJ2-1; D gene uncertain. Sequenced sample: peripheral blood. The receptor was derived from a woman aged 40-49 years with COVID-19, enrolled during active disease. The DNA for the CDR3 is TGTGCCAGCAGTTACCCCTTCCCGGGCAATGAGCAGTTCTTC. As protein: CASSYPFPGNEQFF.